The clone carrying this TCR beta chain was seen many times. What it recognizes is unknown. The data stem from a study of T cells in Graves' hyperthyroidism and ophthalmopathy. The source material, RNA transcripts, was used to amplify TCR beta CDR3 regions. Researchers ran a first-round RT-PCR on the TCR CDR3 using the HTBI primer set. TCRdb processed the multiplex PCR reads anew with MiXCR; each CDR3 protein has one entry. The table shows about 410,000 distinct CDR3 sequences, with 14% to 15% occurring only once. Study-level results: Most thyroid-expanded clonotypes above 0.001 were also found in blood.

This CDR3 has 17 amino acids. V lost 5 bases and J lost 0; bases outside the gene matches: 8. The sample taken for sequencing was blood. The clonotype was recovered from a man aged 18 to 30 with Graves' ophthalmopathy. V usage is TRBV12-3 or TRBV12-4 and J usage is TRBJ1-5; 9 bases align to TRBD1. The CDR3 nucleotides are TGTGCCAGCAGTCGAAGGACAGGGGCAATTAGCAATCAGCCCCAGCATTTT. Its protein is CASSRRTGAISNQPQHF.